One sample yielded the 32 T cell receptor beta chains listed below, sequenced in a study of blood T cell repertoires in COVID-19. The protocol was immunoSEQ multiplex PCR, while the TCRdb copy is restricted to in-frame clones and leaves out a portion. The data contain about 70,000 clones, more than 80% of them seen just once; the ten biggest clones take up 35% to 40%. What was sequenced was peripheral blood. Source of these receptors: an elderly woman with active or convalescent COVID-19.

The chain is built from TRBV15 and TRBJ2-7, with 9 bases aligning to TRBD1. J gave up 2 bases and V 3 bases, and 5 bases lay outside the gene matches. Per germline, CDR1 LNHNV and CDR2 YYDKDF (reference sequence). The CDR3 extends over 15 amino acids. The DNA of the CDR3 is TGTGCCACCAGCAGTATGACAGGGGGGGCCTACGAGCAGTACTTC. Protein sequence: CATSSMTGGAYEQYF.

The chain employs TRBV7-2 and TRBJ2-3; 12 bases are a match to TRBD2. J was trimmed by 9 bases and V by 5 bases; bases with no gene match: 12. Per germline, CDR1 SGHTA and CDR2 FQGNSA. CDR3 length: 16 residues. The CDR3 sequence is CASSLPELAGGHTQYF. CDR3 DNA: TGTGCCAGCAGCCTCCCCGAGCTAGCGGGGGGGCACACGCAGTATTTT.

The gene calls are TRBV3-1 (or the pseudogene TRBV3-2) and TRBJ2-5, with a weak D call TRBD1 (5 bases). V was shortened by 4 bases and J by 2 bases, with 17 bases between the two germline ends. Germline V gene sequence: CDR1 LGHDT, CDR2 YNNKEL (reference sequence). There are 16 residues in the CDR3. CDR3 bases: TGTGCCAGCAGCCGCCACCTGGCCGCAGGGCAAGAGACCCAGTACTTC. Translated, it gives CASSRHLAAGQETQYF.

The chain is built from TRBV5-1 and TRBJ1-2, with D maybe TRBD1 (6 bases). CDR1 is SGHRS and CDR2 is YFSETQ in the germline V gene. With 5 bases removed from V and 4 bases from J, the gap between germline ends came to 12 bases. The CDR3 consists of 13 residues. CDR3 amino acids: CASRLQGGYGYTF. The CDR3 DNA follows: TGCGCCAGCAGACTACAGGGTGGCTATGGCTACACCTTC.

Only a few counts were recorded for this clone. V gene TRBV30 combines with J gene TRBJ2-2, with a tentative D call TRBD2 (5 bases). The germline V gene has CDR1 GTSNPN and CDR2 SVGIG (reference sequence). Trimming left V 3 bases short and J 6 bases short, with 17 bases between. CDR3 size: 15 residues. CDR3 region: CAWRAGRMQSGELFF. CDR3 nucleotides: TGTGCCTGGAGGGCGGGCAGGATGCAATCCGGGGAGCTGTTTTTT.

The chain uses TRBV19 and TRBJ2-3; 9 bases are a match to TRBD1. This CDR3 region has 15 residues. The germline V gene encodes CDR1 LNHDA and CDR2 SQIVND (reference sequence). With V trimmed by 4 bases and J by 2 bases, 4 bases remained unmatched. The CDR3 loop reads CASSTDRGYTDTQYF. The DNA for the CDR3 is TGTGCCAGTAGTACGGACAGGGGTTACACAGATACGCAGTATTTT.

This CDR3 reads CASSLRTAGGSGEQYF. In DNA, the CDR3 is TGTGCCAGCAGCCTCCGGACAGCGGGGGGGTCGGGGGAGCAGTACTTC. The chain uses TRBV6-2 or TRBV6-3 and TRBJ2-7; 10 positions agree with TRBD2. The trim removed 6 bases at V and 7 bases at J, leaving 15 bases unmatched. The germline gives CDR1 MNHEY, CDR2 SVGEGT. The CDR3 is 16 amino acids.

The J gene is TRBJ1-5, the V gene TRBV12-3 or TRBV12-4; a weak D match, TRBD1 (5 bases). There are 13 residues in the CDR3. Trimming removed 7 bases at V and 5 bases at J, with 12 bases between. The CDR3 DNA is TGTGCCAGCAATTTGTCGGGGGATCAGCCCCAGCATTTT. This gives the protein CASNLSGDQPQHF.

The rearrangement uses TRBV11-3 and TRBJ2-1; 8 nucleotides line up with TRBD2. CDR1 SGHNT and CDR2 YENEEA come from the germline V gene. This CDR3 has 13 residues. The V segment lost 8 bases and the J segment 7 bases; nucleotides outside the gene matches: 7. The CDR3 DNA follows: TGTGCCAGCCGGGGCGGGGGGAGTAATGAGCAGTTCTTC. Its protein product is CASRGGGSNEQFF.

CDR3 in amino acids: CASSLGRGGPREQFF. CDR3 in DNA: TGTGCCAGCAGCTTAGGACGGGGGGGCCCCCGTGAGCAGTTCTTC. The V and J genes are TRBV7-2 and TRBJ2-1; 8 bases match TRBD2. Germline loops: CDR1 SGHTA, CDR2 FQGNSA. This CDR3 has 15 amino acids. Trimming removed 1 base from V and 9 bases from J; junction bases left unmatched: 8.

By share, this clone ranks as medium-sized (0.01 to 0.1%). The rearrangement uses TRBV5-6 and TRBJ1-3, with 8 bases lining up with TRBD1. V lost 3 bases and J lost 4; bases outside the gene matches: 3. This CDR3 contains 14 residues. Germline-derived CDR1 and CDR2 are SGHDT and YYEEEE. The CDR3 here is CASSSRTGGNTIYF. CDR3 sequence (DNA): TGTGCCAGCAGCTCCCGGACAGGGGGAAACACCATATATTTT.

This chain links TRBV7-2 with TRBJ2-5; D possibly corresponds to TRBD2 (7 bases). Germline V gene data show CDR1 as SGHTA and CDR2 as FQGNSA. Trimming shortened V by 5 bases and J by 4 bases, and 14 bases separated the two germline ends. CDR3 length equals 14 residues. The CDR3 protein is CASSVLRGAETQYF. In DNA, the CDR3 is TGTGCCAGCAGCGTACTTCGGGGGGCAGAGACCCAGTACTTC.

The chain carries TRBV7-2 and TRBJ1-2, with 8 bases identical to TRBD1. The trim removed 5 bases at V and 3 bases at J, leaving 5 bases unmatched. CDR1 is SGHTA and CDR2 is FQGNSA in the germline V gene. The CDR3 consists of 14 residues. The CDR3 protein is CASSTGQGDYGYTF. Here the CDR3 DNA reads TGTGCCAGCAGCACCGGACAGGGAGACTATGGCTACACCTTC.

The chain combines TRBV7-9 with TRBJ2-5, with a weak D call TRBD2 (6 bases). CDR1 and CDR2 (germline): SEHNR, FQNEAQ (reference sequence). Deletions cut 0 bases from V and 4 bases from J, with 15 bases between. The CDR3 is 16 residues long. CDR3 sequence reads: CASSLAGSGRAETQYF. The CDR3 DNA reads TGTGCCAGCAGCTTAGCGGGCAGCGGGCGGGCAGAGACCCAGTACTTC.

The CDR3 sequence: CASSQGLAGGQDNEQFF. As DNA, the CDR3 is TGTGCCAGCAGCCAAGGCTTAGCGGGGGGGCAAGACAATGAGCAGTTCTTC. The chain employs TRBV3-1 (or the pseudogene TRBV3-2) and TRBJ2-1, with 11 bases matching TRBD2. The CDR3 has 17 residues. The germline gives CDR1 LGHDT, CDR2 YNNKEL (reference sequence). Trimming cost V 1 base and J 5 bases; bases outside gene matches: 7.

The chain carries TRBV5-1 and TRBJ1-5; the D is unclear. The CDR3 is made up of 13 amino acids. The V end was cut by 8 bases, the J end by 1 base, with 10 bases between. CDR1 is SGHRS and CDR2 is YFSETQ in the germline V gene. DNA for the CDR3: TGCGCCAGTAGAGAGTCCAGCAATCAGCCCCAGCATTTT. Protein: CASRESSNQPQHF.

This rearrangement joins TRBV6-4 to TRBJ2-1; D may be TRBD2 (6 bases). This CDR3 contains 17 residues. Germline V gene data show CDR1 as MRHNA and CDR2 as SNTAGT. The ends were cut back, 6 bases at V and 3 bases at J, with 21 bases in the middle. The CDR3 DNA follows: TGTGCCAGCAGCCCCGCGGATCGGGGAGGTGGCTACAATGAGCAGTTCTTC. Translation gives CASSPADRGGGYNEQFF.

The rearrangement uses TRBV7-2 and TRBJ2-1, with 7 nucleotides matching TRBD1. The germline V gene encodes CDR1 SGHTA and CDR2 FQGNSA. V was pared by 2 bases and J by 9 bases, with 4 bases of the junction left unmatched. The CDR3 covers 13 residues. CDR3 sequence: CASSLRGQIEQFF. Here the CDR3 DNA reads TGTGCCAGCAGCTTAAGGGGGCAGATTGAGCAGTTCTTC.

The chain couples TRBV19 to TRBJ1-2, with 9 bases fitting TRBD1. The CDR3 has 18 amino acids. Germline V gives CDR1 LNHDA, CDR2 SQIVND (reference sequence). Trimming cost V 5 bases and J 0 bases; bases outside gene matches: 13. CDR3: CASSPRGGQGGSNYGYTF. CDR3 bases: TGTGCCAGTAGTCCCAGGGGGGGACAGGGTGGATCTAACTATGGCTACACCTTC. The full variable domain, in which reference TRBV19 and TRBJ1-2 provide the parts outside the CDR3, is DGGITQSPKYLFRKEGQNVTLSCEQNLNHDAMYWYRQDPGQGLRLIYYSQIVNDFQKGDIAEGYSVSREKKESFPLTVTSAQKNPTAFYLCASSPRGGQGGSNYGYTFGSGTRLTVV.

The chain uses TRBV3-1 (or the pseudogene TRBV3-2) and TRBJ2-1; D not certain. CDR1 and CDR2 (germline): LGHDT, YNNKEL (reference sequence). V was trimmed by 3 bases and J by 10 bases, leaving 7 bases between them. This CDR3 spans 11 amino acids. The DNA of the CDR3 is TGTGCCAGCAGCCAGAGTTACGAGCAGTTCTTC. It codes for CASSQSYEQFF.

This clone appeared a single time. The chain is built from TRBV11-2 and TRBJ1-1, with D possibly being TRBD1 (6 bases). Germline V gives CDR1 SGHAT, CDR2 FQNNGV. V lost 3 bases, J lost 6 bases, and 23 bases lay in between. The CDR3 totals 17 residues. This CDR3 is CASSFLQGSAMFPEAFF. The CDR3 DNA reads TGTGCCAGCAGCTTTTTACAGGGAAGCGCTATGTTCCCTGAAGCTTTCTTT.

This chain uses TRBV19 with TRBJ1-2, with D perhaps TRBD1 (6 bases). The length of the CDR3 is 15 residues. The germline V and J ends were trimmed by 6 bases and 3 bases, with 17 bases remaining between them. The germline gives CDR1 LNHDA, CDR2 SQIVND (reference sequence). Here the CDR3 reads CASSPGQGRYYGYTF. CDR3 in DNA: TGTGCCAGTAGCCCGGGTCAGGGGCGCTACTATGGCTACACCTTC. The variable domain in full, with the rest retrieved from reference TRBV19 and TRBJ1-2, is DGGITQSPKYLFRKEGQNVTLSCEQNLNHDAMYWYRQDPGQGLRLIYYSQIVNDFQKGDIAEGYSVSREKKESFPLTVTSAQKNPTAFYLCASSPGQGRYYGYTFGSGTRLTVV.

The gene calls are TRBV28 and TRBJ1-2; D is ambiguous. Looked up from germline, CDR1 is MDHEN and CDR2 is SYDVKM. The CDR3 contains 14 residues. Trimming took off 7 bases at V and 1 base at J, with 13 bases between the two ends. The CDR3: CASIFAGLNYGYTF. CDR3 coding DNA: TGTGCCAGCATCTTTGCAGGACTTAACTATGGCTACACCTTC.

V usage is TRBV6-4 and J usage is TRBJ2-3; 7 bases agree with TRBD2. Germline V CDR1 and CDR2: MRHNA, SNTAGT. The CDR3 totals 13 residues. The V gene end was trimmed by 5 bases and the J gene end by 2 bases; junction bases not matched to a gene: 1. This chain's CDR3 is CASSRDYTDTQYF. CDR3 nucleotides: TGTGCCAGCAGTCGGGACTACACAGATACGCAGTATTTT.

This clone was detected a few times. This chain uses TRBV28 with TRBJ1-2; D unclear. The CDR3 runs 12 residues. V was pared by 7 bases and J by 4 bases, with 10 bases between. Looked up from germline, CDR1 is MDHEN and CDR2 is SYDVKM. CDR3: CASIKEGYGYTF. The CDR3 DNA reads TGTGCCAGCATTAAAGAGGGCTATGGCTACACCTTC.

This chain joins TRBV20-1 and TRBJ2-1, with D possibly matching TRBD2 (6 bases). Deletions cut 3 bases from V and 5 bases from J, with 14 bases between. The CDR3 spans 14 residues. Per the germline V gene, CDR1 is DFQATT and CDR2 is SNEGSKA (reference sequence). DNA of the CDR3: TGCAGTGCTAGTCCGACGGGAGCCCACAATGAGCAGTTCTTC. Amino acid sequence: CSASPTGAHNEQFF.

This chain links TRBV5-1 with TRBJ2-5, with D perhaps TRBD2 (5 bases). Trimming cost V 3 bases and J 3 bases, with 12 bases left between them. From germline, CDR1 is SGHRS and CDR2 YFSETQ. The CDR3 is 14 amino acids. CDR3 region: CASSYTRAEETQYF. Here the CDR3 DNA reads TGCGCCAGCAGCTATACTAGGGCGGAAGAGACCCAGTACTTC. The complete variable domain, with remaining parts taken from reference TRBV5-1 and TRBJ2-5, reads KAGVTQTPRYLIKTRGQQVTLSCSPISGHRSVSWYQQTPGQGLQFLFEYFSETQRNKGNFPGRFSGRQFSNSRSEMNVSTLELGDSALYLCASSYTRAEETQYFGPGTRLLVL.

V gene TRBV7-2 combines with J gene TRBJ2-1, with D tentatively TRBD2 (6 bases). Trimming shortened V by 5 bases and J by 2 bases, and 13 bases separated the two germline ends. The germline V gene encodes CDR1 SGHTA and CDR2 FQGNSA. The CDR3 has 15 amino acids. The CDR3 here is CASSPRTTAYNEQFF. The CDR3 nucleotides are TGTGCCAGCAGCCCCAGGACTACCGCCTACAATGAGCAGTTCTTC. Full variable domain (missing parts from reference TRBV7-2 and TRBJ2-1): GAGVSQSPSNKVTEKGKDVELRCDPISGHTALYWYRQSLGQGLEFLIYFQGNSAPDKSGLPSDRFSAERTGGSVSTLTIQRTQQEDSAVYLCASSPRTTAYNEQFFGPGTRLTVL.

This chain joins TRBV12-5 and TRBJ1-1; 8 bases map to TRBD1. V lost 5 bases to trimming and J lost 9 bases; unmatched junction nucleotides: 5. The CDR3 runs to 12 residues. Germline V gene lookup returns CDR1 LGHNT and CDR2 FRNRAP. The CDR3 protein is CASGGDRSKAFF. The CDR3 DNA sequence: TGTGCTAGTGGTGGGGACAGGAGTAAAGCTTTCTTT.

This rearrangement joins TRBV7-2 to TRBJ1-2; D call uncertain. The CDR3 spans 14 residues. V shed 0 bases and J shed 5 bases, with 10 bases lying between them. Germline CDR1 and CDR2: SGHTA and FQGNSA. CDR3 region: CASSLAGSMYGYTF. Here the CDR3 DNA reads TGTGCCAGCAGCTTAGCGGGCAGTATGTATGGCTACACCTTC.

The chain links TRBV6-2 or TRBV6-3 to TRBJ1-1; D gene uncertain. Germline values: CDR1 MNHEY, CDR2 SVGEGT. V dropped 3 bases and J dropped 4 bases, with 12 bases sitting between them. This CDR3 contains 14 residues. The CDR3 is CASSYEGIGTEAFF. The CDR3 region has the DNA TGTGCCAGCAGTTATGAGGGTATCGGCACTGAAGCTTTCTTT.

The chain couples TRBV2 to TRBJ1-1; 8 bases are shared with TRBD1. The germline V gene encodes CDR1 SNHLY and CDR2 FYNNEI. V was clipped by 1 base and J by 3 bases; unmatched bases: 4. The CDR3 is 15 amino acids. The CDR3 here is CASSEDGQGYTEAFF. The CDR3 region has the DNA TGTGCCAGCAGTGAAGACGGACAGGGATACACTGAAGCTTTCTTT.